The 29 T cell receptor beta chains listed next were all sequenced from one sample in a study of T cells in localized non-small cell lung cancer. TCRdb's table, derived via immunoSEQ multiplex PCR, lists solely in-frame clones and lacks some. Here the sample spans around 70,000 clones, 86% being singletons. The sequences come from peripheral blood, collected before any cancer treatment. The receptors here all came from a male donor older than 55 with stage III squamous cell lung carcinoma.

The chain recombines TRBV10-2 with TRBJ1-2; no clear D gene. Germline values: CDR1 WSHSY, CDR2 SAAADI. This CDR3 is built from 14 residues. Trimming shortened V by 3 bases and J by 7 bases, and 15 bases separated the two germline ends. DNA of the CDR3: TGCGCCAGCAGTGATGTGGGCGGTAAAAGTGGCTACACCTTC. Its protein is CASSDVGGKSGYTF.

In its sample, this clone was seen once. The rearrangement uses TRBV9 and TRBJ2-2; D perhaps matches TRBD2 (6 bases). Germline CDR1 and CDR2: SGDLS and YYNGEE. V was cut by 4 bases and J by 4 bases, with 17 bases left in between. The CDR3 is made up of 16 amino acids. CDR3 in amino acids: CASSPMGLATTGELFF. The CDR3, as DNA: TGTGCCAGCAGCCCGATGGGACTGGCCACCACCGGGGAGCTGTTTTTT.

The CDR3 protein is CASSVGAGVGTGELFF. Written as DNA, the CDR3 is TGTGCCAGCAGCGTAGGTGCGGGGGTAGGAACCGGGGAGCTGTTTTTT. The chain couples TRBV9 to TRBJ2-2; 7 nucleotides line up with TRBD2. V lost 0 bases, J lost 5 bases, and 7 bases stayed unmatched. Per germline, CDR1 SGDLS and CDR2 YYNGEE. The CDR3 has 16 amino acids.

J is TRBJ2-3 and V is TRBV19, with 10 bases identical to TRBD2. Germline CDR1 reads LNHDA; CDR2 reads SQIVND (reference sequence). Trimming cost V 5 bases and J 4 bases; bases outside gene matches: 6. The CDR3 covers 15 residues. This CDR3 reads CASSLERGGPDTQYF. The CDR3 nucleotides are TGTGCCAGTAGTCTCGAGCGGGGGGGCCCAGATACGCAGTATTTT.

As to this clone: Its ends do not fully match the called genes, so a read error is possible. CDR3 nucleotides: TGTGCCAGCAGTAGGCGGAGCTCCTACAATGAGCAGTTCTTC. It codes for CASSRRSSYNEQFF. V is TRBV19 and J is TRBJ2-1, with D unresolved. This CDR3 comprises 14 residues. Germline CDR1 LNHDA, CDR2 SQIVND (reference sequence).

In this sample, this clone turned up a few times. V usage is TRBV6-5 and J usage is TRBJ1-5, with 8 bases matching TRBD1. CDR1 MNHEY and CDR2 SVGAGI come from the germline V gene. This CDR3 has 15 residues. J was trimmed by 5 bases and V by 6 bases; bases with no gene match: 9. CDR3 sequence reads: CASSPTGGSHQPQHF. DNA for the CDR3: TGTGCCAGCAGCCCTACAGGGGGGTCCCATCAGCCCCAGCATTTT.

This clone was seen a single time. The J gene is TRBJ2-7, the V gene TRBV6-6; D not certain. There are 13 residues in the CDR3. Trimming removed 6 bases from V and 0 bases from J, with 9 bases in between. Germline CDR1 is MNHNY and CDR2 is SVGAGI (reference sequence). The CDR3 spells CASRLSSSYEQYV. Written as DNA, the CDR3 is TGTGCCAGCAGGTTGTCGAGCTCCTACGAGCAGTACGTC.

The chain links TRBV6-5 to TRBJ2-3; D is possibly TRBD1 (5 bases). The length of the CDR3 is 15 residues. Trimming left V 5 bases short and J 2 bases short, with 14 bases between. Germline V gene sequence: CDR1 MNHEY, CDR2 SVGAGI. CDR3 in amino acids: CASSPPTANTDTQYF. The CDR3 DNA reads TGTGCCAGCAGTCCCCCGACAGCTAACACAGATACGCAGTATTTT.

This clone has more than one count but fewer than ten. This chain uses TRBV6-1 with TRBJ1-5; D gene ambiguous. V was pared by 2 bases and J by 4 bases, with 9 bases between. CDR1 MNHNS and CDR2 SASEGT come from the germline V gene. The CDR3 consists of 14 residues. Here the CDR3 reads CASSESLTNQPQHF. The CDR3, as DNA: TGTGCCAGCAGTGAAAGTTTGACAAATCAGCCCCAGCATTTT.

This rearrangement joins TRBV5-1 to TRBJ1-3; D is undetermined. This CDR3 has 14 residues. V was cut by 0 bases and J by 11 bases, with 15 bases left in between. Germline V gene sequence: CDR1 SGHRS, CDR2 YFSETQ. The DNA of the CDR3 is TGCGCCAGCAGCTTGGAGTCGGGCGCCCACCCCATATATTTT. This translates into CASSLESGAHPIYF.

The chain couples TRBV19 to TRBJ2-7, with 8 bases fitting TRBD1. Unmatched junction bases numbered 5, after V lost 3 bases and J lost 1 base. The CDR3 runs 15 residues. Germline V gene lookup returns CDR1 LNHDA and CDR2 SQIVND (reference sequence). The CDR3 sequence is CASSMTGDASYEQYF. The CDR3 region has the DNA TGTGCCAGTAGTATGACAGGGGATGCATCCTACGAGCAGTACTTC.

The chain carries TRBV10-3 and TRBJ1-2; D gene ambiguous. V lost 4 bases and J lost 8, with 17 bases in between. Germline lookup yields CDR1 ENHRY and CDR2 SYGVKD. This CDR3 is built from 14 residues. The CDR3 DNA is TGTGCCATCAGTGCAGGAGGACTTACGGAAGGCTACACCTTC. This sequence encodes CAISAGGLTEGYTF.

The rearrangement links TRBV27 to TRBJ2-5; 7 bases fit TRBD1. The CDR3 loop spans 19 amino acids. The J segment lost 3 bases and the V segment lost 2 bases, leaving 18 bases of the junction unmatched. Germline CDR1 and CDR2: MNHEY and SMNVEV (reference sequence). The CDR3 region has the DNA TGTGCCAGCAGTTTACGGCGTATAGGGGGCAAGGGGTGGGAAGAGACCCAGTACTTC. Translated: CASSLRRIGGKGWEETQYF.

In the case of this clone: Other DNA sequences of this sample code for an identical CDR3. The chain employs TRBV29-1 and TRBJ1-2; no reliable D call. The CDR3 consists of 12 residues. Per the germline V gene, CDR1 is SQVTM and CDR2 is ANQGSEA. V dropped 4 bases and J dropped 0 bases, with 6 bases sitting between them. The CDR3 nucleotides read TGCAGCGTTGTAACAGCTAACTATGGCTACACCTTC. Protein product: CSVVTANYGYTF.

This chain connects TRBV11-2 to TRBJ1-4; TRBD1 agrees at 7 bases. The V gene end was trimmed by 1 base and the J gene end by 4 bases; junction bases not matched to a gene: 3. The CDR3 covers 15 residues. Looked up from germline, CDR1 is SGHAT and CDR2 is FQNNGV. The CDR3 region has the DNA TGTGCCAGCAGCTTAGGGGGACAGAATAATGAAAAACTGTTTTTT. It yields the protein CASSLGGQNNEKLFF.

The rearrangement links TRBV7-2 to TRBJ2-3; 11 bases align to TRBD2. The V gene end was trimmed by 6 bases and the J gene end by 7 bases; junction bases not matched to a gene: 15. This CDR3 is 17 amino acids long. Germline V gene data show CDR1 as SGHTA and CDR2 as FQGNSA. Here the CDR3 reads CASSEALAGGGVHTQYF. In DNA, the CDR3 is TGTGCCAGCAGTGAGGCCCTAGCGGGGGGCGGGGTGCATACGCAGTATTTT.

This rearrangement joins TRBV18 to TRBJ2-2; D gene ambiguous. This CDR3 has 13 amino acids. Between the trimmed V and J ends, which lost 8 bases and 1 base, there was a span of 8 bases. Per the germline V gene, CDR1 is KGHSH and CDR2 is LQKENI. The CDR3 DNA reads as TGTGCCAGCAGGGCCCAGAACACCGGGGAGCTGTTTTTT. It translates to CASRAQNTGELFF.

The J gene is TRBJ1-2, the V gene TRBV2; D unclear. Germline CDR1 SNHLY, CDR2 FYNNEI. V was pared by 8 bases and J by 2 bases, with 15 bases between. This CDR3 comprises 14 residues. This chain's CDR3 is CASQGKIRNYGYTF. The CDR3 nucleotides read TGTGCCAGCCAAGGGAAGATTCGAAACTATGGCTACACCTTC. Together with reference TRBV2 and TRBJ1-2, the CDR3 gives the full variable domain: EPEVTQTPSHQVTQMGQEVILRCVPISNHLYFYWYRQILGQKVEFLVSFYNNEISEKSEIFDDQFSVERPDGSNFTLKIRSTKLEDSAMYFCASQGKIRNYGYTFGSGTRLTVV.

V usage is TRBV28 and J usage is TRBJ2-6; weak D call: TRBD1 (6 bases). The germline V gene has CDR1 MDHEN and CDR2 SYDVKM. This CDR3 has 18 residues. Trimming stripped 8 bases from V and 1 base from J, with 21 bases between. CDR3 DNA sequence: TGTGCCAGCGCTGGGGGCCCTTATCCTAGATCTGGGGCCAACGTCCTGACTTTC. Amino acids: CASAGGPYPRSGANVLTF.

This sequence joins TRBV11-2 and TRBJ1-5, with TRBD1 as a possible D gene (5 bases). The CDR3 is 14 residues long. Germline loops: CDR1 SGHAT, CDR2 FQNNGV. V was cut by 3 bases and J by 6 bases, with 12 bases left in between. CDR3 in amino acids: CASSLGGRFQPQHF. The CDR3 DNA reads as TGTGCCAGCAGCTTGGGGGGTCGTTTTCAGCCCCAGCATTTT.

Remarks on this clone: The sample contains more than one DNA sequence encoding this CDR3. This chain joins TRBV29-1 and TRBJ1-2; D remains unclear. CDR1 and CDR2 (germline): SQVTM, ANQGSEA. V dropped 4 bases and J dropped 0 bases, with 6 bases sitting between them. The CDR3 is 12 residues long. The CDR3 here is CSVVTANYGYTF. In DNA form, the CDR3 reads TGCAGCGTTGTCACCGCTAACTATGGCTACACCTTC.

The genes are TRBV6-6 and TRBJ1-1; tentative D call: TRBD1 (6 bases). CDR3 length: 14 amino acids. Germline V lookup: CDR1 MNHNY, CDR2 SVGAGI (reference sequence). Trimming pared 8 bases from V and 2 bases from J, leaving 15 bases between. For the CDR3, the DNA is TGTGCCAGCTGCCCCCCGGGGGCTAACACTGAAGCTTTCTTT. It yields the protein CASCPPGANTEAFF.

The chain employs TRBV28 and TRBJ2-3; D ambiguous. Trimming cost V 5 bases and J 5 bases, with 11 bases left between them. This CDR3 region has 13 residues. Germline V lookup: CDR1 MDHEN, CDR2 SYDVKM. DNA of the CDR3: TGTGCCAGCAGTCAATATACTAAAGATACGCAGTATTTT. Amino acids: CASSQYTKDTQYF.

The CDR3 spells CASNWQFNQGDTQYF. CDR3 bases: TGTGCCAGCAACTGGCAGTTCAACCAAGGGGATACGCAGTATTTT. V is TRBV11-2 and J is TRBJ2-3; D is unclear. The V end was cut by 7 bases, the J end by 6 bases, with 20 bases between. The CDR3 loop spans 15 amino acids. Germline CDR1 and CDR2: SGHAT and FQNNGV.

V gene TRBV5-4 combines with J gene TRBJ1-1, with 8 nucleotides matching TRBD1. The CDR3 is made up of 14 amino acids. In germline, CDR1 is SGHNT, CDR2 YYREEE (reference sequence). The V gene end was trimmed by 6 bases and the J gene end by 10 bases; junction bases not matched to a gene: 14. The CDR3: CASNRLTGGSPAFF. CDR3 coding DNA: TGTGCCAGCAACCGACTCACAGGGGGGTCCCCAGCTTTCTTT.

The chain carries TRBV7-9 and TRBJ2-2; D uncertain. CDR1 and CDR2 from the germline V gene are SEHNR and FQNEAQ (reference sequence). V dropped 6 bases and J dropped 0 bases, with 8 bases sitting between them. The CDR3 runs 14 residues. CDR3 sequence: CASRISPNTGELFF. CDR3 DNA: TGTGCCAGCAGGATCTCACCGAACACCGGGGAGCTGTTTTTT.

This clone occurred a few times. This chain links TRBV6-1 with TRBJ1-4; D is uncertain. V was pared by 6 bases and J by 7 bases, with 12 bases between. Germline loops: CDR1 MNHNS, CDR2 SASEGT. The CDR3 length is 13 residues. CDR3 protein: CASRQQFSEKLFF. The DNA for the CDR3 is TGTGCCAGCAGACAACAATTCAGTGAAAAACTGTTTTTT.

Here the CDR3 DNA reads TGTGCCAGCAGTTACTCGAGGGTAGCCCATGAGCAGTTCTTC. Its protein is CASSYSRVAHEQFF. This chain uses TRBV6-5 with TRBJ2-1, with D possibly matching TRBD2 (5 bases). Trimming removed 0 bases from V and 8 bases from J, with 11 bases in between. The CDR3 totals 14 residues. Per the germline V gene, CDR1 is MNHEY and CDR2 is SVGAGI.

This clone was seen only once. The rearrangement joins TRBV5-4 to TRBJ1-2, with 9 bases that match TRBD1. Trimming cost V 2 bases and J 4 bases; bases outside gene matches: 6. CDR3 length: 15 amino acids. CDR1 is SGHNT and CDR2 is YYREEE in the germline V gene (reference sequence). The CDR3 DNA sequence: TGTGCCAGCAGCTTCAAGGACAGGGGACTCTATGGCTACACCTTC. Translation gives CASSFKDRGLYGYTF.